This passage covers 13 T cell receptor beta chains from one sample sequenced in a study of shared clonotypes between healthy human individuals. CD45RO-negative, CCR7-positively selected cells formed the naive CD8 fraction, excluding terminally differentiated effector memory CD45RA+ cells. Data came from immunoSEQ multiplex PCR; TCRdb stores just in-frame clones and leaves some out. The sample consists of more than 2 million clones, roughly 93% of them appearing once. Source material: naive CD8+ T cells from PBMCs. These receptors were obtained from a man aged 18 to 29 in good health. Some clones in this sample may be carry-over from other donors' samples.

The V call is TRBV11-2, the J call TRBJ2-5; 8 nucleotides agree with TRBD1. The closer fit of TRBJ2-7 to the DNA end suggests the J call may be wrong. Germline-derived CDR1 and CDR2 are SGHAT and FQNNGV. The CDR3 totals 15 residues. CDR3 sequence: CASSSRTGWPYEQYF. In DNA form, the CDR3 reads TGTGCCAGCAGCTCACGGACAGGGTGGCCCTACGAGCAGTACTTC.

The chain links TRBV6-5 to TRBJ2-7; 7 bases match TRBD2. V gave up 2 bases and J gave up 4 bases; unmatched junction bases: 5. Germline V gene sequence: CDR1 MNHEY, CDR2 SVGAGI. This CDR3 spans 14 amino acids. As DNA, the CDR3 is TGTGCCAGCAGTTACGGCGGGAGCACATACGAGCAGTACTTC. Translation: CASSYGGSTYEQYF.

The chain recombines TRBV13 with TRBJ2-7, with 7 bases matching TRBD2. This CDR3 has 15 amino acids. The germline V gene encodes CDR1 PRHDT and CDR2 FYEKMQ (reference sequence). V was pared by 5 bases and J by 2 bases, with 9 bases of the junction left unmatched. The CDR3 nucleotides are TGTGCCAGCAGCCTCCGGGAGGCCGGAGCCTACGAGCAGTACTTC. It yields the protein CASSLREAGAYEQYF. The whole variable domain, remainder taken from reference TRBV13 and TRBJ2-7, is AAGVIQSPRHLIKEKRETATLKCYPIPRHDTVYWYQQGPGQDPQFLISFYEKMQSDKGSIPDRFSAQQFSDYHSELNMSSLELGDSALYFCASSLREAGAYEQYFGPGTRLTVT.

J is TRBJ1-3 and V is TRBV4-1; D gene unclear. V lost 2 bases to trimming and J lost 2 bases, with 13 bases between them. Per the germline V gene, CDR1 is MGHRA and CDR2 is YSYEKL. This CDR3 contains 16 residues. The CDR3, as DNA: TGCGCCAGCAGCCAAACCTCATCTAGGGCTGGAAACACCATATATTTT. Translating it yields CASSQTSSRAGNTIYF.

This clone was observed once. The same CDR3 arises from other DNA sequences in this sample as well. CDR3 sequence (DNA): TGTGCCAGCAGCTTAGGCGGCGGCTCCTACGAGCAGTACTTC. This gives the protein CASSLGGGSYEQYF. The chain is built from TRBV11-2 and TRBJ2-7; D not certain. The V end was cut by 1 base, the J end by 0 bases, with 7 bases between. The germline gives CDR1 SGHAT, CDR2 FQNNGV. This CDR3 contains 14 residues.

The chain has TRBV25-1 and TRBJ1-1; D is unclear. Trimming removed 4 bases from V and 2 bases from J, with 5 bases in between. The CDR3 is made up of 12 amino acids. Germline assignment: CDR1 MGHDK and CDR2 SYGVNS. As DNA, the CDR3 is TGTGCCAGCAGTGGCCCCAACACTGAAGCTTTCTTT. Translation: CASSGPNTEAFF.

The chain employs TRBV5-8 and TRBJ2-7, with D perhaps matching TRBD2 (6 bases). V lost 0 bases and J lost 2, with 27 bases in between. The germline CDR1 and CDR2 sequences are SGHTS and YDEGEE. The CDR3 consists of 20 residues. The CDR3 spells CASSLAVSKRADPSAYEQYF. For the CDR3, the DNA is TGTGCCAGCAGCTTGGCCGTTTCGAAGCGGGCAGACCCGTCTGCCTACGAGCAGTACTTC. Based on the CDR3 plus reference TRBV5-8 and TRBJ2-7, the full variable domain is EAGVTQSPTHLIKTRGQQATLRCSPISGHTSVYWYQQALGLGLQFLLWYDEGEERNRGNFPPRFSGRQFPNYSSELNVNALELEDSALYLCASSLAVSKRADPSAYEQYFGPGTRLTVT.

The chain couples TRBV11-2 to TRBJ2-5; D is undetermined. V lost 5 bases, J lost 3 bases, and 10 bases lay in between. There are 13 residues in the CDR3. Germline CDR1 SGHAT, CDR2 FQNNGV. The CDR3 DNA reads TGTGCCAGCAGCCCTTATATTGAAGAGACCCAGTACTTC. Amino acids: CASSPYIEETQYF.

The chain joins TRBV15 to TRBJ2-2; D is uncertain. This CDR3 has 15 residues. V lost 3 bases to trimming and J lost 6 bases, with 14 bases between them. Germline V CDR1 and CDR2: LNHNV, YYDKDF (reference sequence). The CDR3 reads CATSRPAKSPGELFF. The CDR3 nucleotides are TGTGCCACCAGCAGGCCAGCTAAATCCCCCGGGGAGCTGTTTTTT.

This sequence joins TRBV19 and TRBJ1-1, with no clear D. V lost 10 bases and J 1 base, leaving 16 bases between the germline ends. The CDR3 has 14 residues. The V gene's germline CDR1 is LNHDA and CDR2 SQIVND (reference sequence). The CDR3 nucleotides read TGTGCCACCACACCCTGGGCCGGGAACACTGAAGCTTTCTTT. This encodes CATTPWAGNTEAFF.

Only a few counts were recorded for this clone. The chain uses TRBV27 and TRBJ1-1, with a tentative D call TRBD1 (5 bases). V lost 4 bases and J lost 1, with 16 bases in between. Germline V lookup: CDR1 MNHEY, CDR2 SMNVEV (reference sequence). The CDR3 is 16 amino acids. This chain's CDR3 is CASSSLPGGTNTEAFF. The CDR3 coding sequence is TGTGCCAGCAGTTCCCTCCCTGGCGGGACGAACACTGAAGCTTTCTTT.

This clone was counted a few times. In DNA form, the CDR3 reads TGTGCCATCAGTGGAGGTCCGGATCAGCCCCAGCATTTT. It specifies CAISGGPDQPQHF. The V call is TRBV10-3, the J call TRBJ1-5; D not resolved. This CDR3 is 13 amino acids long. Germline CDR1 ENHRY, CDR2 SYGVKD. V was clipped by 4 bases and J by 5 bases, with 9 bases between them.

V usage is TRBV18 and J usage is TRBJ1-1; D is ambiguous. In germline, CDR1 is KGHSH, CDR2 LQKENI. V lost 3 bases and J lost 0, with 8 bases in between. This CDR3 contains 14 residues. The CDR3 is CASSPDGLNTEAFF. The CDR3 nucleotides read TGTGCCAGCTCACCTGACGGATTGAACACTGAAGCTTTCTTT.